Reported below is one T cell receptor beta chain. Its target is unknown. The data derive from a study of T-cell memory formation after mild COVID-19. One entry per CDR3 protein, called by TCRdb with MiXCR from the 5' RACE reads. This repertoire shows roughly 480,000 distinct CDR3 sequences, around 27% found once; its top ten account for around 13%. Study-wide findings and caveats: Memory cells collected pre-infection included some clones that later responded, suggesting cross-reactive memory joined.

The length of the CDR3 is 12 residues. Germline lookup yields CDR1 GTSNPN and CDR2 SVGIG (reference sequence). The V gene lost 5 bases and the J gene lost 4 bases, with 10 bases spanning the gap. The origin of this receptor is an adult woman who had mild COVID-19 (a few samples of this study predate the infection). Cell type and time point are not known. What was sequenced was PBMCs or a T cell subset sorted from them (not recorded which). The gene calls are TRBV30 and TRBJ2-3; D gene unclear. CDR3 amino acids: CAWLRIADTQYF. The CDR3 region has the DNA TGTGCCTGGCTAAGGATTGCAGATACGCAGTATTTT.